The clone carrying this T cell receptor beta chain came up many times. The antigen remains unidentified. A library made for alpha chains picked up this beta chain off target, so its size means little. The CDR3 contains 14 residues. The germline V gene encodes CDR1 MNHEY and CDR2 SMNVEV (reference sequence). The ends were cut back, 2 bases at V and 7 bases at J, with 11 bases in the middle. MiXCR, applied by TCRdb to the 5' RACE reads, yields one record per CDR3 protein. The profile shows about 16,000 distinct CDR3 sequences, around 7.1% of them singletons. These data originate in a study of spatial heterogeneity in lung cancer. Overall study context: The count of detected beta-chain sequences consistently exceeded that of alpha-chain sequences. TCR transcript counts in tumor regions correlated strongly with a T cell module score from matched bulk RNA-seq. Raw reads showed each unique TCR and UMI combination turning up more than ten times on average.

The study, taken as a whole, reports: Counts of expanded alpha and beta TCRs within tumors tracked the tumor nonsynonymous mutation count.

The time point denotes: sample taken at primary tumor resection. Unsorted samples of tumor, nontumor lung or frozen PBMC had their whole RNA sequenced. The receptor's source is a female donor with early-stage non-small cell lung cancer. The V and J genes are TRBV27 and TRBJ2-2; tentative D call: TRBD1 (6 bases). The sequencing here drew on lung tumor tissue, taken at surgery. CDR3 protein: CASSLATGYGELFF. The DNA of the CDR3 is TGTGCCAGCAGTTTAGCGACAGGTTACGGGGAGCTGTTTTTT.